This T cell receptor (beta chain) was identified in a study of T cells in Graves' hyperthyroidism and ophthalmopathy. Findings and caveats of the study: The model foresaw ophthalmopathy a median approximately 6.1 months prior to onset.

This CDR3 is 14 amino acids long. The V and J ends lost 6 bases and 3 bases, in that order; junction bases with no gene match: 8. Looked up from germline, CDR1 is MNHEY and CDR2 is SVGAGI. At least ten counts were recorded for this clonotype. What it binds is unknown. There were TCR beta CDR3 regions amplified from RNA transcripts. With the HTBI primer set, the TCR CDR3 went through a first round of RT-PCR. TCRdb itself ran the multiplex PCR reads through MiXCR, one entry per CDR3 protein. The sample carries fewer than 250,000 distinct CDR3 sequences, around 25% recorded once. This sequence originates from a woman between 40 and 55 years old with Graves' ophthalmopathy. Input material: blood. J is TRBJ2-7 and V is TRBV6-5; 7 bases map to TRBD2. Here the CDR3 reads CASRGEGFVYEQYF. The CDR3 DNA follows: TGTGCCAGCAGAGGGGAGGGGTTCGTCTACGAGCAGTACTTC.